This T cell receptor beta chain was sequenced during a study of shared clonotypes between healthy human individuals. Adult Caucasians living in Nashville, Tennessee made up all of the donors. This clone was detected only a few times. Germline V CDR1 and CDR2: SGHRS, YFSETQ. V was trimmed by 4 bases and J by 8 bases, leaving 18 bases between them. This CDR3 is built from 15 residues. Approximately 200 ng DNA, about 33,000 T cell genomes, went into each sorted-subset replicate PCR. Assay used: immunoSEQ multiplex PCR; TCRdb lists only in-frame clones, some missing. The repertoire holds 1,400,000 or so clones, with approximately 98.5% as singletons.

This clonotype was sampled from a man aged 25 to 40 in good health. This chain joins TRBV5-1 and TRBJ1-4; tentatively, D is TRBD1 (5 bases). The sample taken for sequencing was naive CD4+ T cells sorted from blood. The subset here: CD45RA+ positively selected. The CDR3 is CASSPAVGGFEKLFF. The CDR3 region has the DNA TGCGCCAGCAGCCCTGCGGTCGGGGGATTCGAAAAACTGTTTTTT.